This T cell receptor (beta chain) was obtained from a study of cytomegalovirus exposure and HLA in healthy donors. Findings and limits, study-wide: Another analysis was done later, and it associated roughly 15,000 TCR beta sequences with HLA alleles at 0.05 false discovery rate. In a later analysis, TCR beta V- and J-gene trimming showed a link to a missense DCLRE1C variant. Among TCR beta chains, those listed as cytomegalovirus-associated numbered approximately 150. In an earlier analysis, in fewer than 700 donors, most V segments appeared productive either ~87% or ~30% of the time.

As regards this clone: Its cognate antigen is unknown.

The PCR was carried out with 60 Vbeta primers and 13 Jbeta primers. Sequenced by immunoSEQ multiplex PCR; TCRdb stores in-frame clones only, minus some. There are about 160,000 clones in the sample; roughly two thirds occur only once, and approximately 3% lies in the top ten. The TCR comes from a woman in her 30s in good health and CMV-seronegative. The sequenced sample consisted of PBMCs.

The CDR3 nucleotides read TGCGCCAGCAGCCCCCACGGAGGGAGCCGACAAGGTGGAGAGCAGTACTTC. Translated, it gives CASSPHGGSRQGGEQYF. This chain joins TRBV4-3 and TRBJ2-7; possibly TRBD2 for D (6 bases). Germline V gene sequence: CDR1 LGHNA, CDR2 YSLEER. The V end lost 4 bases, the J end lost 7 bases, and 26 bases lay between the germline ends. The CDR3 is 17 amino acids.